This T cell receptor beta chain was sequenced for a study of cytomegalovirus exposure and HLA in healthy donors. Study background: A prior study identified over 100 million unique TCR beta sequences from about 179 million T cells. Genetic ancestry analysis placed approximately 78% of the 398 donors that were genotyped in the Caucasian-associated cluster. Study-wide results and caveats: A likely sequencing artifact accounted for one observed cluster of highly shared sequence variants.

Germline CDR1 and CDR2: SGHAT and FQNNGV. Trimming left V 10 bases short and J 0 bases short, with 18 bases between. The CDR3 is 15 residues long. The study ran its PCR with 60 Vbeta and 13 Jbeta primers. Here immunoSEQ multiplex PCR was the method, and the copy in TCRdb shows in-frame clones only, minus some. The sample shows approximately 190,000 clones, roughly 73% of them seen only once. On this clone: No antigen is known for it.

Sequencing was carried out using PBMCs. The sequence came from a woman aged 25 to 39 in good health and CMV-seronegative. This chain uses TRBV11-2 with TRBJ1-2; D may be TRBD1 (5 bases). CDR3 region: CATTRGWGANYGYTF. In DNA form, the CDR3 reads TGTGCCACCACGCGTGGGTGGGGGGCTAACTATGGCTACACCTTC.